The 14 T cell receptor beta chains listed next were all sequenced from one sample in a study of shared clonotypes between healthy human individuals. Sequencing was performed with immunoSEQ multiplex PCR; in TCRdb, only in-frame clones are kept and a portion is missing. The sample yields roughly 2.2 million clones, roughly 93% seen once. Sequencing was carried out using naive CD4+ T cells from PBMCs. As to subset: CD45RA+ positively selected. Every receptor here comes from a man aged 18 to 29 in good health. Some clones in this sample may be carry-over from other donors' samples.

The J gene is TRBJ1-1, the V gene TRBV28; D gene ambiguous. The germline CDR1 and CDR2 sequences are MDHEN and SYDVKM. The CDR3 is 16 residues long. Trimming cost V 6 bases and J 1 base, with 18 bases left between them. DNA for the CDR3: TGTGCCAGCAGCCCCCGGCGGCGGTTGGGGAACACTGAAGCTTTCTTT. The encoded protein is CASSPRRRLGNTEAFF.

This chain joins TRBV7-6 and TRBJ2-3; D not certain. The length of the CDR3 is 13 residues. V dropped 5 bases and J dropped 3 bases, with 9 bases sitting between them. Germline V gene data show CDR1 as SGHVS and CDR2 as FNYEAQ. The CDR3, as DNA: TGTGCCAGCAGCCCGGGTTTAACAGATACGCAGTATTTT. This encodes CASSPGLTDTQYF.

In regard to this clone: This sample also contains other DNA sequences that code for the same CDR3. The gene calls are TRBV9 and TRBJ2-6; D uncertain. The V end was cut by 2 bases, the J end by 4 bases, with 4 bases between. CDR3 length: 13 amino acids. The V gene's germline CDR1 is SGDLS and CDR2 YYNGEE. Here the CDR3 DNA reads TGTGCCAGCAGCGTTCCAGGGGCCAACGTCCTGACTTTC. Its protein is CASSVPGANVLTF.

The rearrangement uses TRBV25-1 and TRBJ2-1; D unclear. The CDR3 consists of 14 residues. Germline loops: CDR1 MGHDK, CDR2 SYGVNS. Trimming left V 5 bases short and J 2 bases short, with 10 bases between. CDR3 nucleotide sequence: TGTGCCAGCAGTTTGGTAGGGCCCTACAATGAGCAGTTCTTC. Translating it yields CASSLVGPYNEQFF.

The gene calls are TRBV23-1 and TRBJ2-1; the D gene is possibly TRBD2 (5 bases). TRBV23-1 is an open reading frame whose function is uncertain. The CDR3 sequence is 15 residues long. Trimming stripped 10 bases from V and 1 base from J, with 17 bases between. The CDR3 region has the DNA TGCGCCAACTCCACCCCGTCGGGGTCCTACAATGAGCAGTTCTTC. It codes for CANSTPSGSYNEQFF.

This clone showed up just once. This chain uses TRBV18 with TRBJ1-1; no definite D call. V lost 4 bases and J lost 1, with 13 bases in between. CDR1 KGHSH and CDR2 LQKENI come from the germline V gene. The CDR3 contains 15 residues. CDR3 loop: CASSQAGPRNTEAFF. The CDR3 DNA reads as TGTGCCAGCTCACAAGCAGGCCCCCGGAACACTGAAGCTTTCTTT.

The DNA for the CDR3 is TGTGCCAGCCTAGATCCAACCCACCACTACGAGCAGTACTTC. Translation: CASLDPTHHYEQYF. The V and J genes are TRBV28 and TRBJ2-7; D remains unclear. The V gene lost 8 bases and the J gene lost 3 bases, with 17 bases spanning the gap. CDR3 length equals 14 residues. CDR1 is MDHEN, CDR2 SYDVKM, per germline.

The chain joins TRBV7-8 to TRBJ1-2; unclear D gene. The V gene's germline CDR1 is SGHVS and CDR2 FQNEAQ. This CDR3 spans 15 amino acids. Trimming removed 5 bases from V and 8 bases from J, with 21 bases in between. This CDR3 reads CASSLRVIPLEGYTF. Here the CDR3 DNA reads TGTGCCAGCAGCCTACGGGTCATACCATTAGAGGGCTACACCTTC.

This chain connects TRBV5-4 to TRBJ2-5; no reliable D call. Germline CDR1 SGHNT, CDR2 YYREEE (reference sequence). This CDR3 is built from 14 residues. V was cut by 2 bases and J by 0 bases, with 8 bases left in between. CDR3 sequence (DNA): TGTGCCAGCAGCTTCCCGGGCCACCAAGAGACCCAGTACTTC. Protein sequence: CASSFPGHQETQYF.

The rearrangement joins TRBV2 to TRBJ1-2; 8 bases fit TRBD1. The CDR3 has 13 residues. Germline loops: CDR1 SNHLY, CDR2 FYNNEI. Trimming at V came to 1 base and at J to 7 bases, leaving 2 bases not matched to a gene. The CDR3 loop is CASSEDRGSGYTF. The CDR3 nucleotides read TGTGCCAGCAGTGAAGACAGGGGGAGTGGCTACACCTTC. Variable domain in full (rest from reference TRBV2 and TRBJ1-2): EPEVTQTPSHQVTQMGQEVILRCVPISNHLYFYWYRQILGQKVEFLVSFYNNEISEKSEIFDDQFSVERPDGSNFTLKIRSTKLEDSAMYFCASSEDRGSGYTFGSGTRLTVV.

The V and J genes are TRBV19 and TRBJ1-1, with a weak D call TRBD1 (5 bases). The CDR3 loop spans 15 amino acids. Germline-derived CDR1 and CDR2 are LNHDA and SQIVND (reference sequence). V gave up 1 base and J gave up 4 bases, with 13 bases separating them. The CDR3 is CASSIAGAGGTEAFF. In DNA form, the CDR3 reads TGTGCCAGTAGTATAGCCGGAGCGGGGGGCACTGAAGCTTTCTTT.

The chain carries TRBV11-2 and TRBJ2-3, with 8 positions matching TRBD2. Germline loops: CDR1 SGHAT, CDR2 FQNNGV. Trimming at V came to 5 bases and at J to 3 bases, leaving 10 bases not matched to a gene. CDR3 length: 16 amino acids. The CDR3 reads CASSARAGVGTDTQYF. CDR3 in DNA: TGTGCCAGCAGCGCTAGAGCGGGAGTAGGGACAGATACGCAGTATTTT.

As regards this clone: Other DNA sequences in the sample encode the same CDR3. The genes are TRBV11-2 and TRBJ1-3; D is uncertain. Trimming removed 1 base from V and 0 bases from J, with 4 bases in between. The CDR3 is made up of 14 amino acids. Looked up from germline, CDR1 is SGHAT and CDR2 is FQNNGV. CDR3: CASSLAGSGNTIYF. The CDR3 DNA reads TGTGCCAGCAGCTTAGCAGGCTCTGGAAACACCATATATTTT.

The rearrangement uses TRBV7-9 and TRBJ2-6; 8 positions match TRBD2. Germline V CDR1 and CDR2: SEHNR, FQNEAQ (reference sequence). CDR3 length equals 16 residues. V lost 3 bases and J lost 2; bases outside the gene matches: 3. This chain's CDR3 is CASSFSGGTGANVLTF. Here the CDR3 DNA reads TGTGCCAGCAGCTTCAGCGGGGGAACTGGGGCCAACGTCCTGACTTTC.